A single sample is the source of the 27 T cell receptor beta chains below, sequenced in a study of Tregs in tolerant kidney transplant recipients. TCRdb's table, derived via immunoSEQ multiplex PCR, lists solely in-frame clones and lacks some. The table has 50,000 or so clones, about 90% seen once. The sample consisted of Tregs from blood. The origin of the receptors is a human donor in good health.

The chain has TRBV9 and TRBJ2-7; a possible D gene is TRBD1 (5 bases). V lost 3 bases to trimming and J lost 5 bases, with 12 bases between them. The germline V gene has CDR1 SGDLS and CDR2 YYNGEE. This CDR3 comprises 13 residues. CDR3 loop: CASSGNRLDEQYF. DNA of the CDR3: TGTGCCAGCAGCGGAAACAGGTTGGACGAGCAGTACTTC.

The V and J genes are TRBV4-1 and TRBJ1-4; the D gene is possibly TRBD1 (6 bases). V lost 4 bases and J lost 3, with 12 bases in between. The CDR3 totals 15 residues. Looked up from germline, CDR1 is MGHRA and CDR2 is YSYEKL. CDR3 nucleotide sequence: TGCGCCAGCAGCCCGGGAGGGGGATCTAATGAAAAACTGTTTTTT. This gives the protein CASSPGGGSNEKLFF.

The chain uses TRBV28 and TRBJ2-7, with a tentative D call TRBD2 (5 bases). Germline V gene data show CDR1 as MDHEN and CDR2 as SYDVKM. Trimming removed 7 bases from V and 3 bases from J, with 16 bases in between. The CDR3 runs 14 residues. Written as DNA, the CDR3 is TGTGCCAGCACTCACTCCGGGATCAGCTACGAGCAGTACTTC. Translated: CASTHSGISYEQYF.

The chain combines TRBV14 with TRBJ1-4; D unclear. The CDR3 has 13 amino acids. Germline CDR1 SGHDN, CDR2 FVKESK. The germline V and J ends were trimmed by 1 base and 5 bases, with 5 bases remaining between them. Here the CDR3 reads CASSQGLNEKLFF. CDR3 nucleotides: TGTGCCAGCAGCCAAGGACTGAATGAAAAACTGTTTTTT.

The chain couples TRBV10-2 to TRBJ2-7; 7 bases are a match to TRBD2. The CDR3 spans 15 residues. Germline V gives CDR1 WSHSY, CDR2 SAAADI. Trimming cost V 0 bases and J 2 bases; bases outside gene matches: 4. CDR3 protein: CASSESRAGPYEQYF. CDR3 nucleotide sequence: TGCGCCAGCAGTGAGTCGAGAGCGGGGCCCTACGAGCAGTACTTC.

This clone has just one count. The J gene is TRBJ2-3, the V gene TRBV12-2; TRBD2 is the table's D call and was not checked against the DNA. TRBV12-2 is reported as a pseudogene. The CDR3 loop spans 15 amino acids. CDR3 sequence (DNA): TGTGCAAGTCGCCCGGGGAGCGTCTGGAAGGATACGCAGTATTTT. This codes for CASRPGSVWKDTQYF.

The rearrangement links TRBV4-2 to TRBJ2-3; 10 bases match TRBD2. Germline-derived CDR1 and CDR2 are LGHNA and YNFKEQ. The CDR3 covers 16 residues. The V and J ends lost 1 base and 2 bases, in that order; junction bases with no gene match: 3. The CDR3 loop reads CASSQGLAGVTDTQYF. DNA for the CDR3: TGTGCCAGCAGCCAAGGTCTAGCGGGAGTCACAGATACGCAGTATTTT.

The chain couples TRBV7-2 to TRBJ2-5; 9 nucleotides line up with TRBD1. Germline V gene sequence: CDR1 SGHTA, CDR2 FQGNSA. V lost 6 bases and J lost 11; bases outside the gene matches: 7. The CDR3 runs to 12 residues. Here the CDR3 reads CASSGGQGKQYF. The CDR3 nucleotides read TGTGCCAGCAGTGGGGGACAGGGCAAGCAGTACTTC.

This chain connects TRBV5-1 to TRBJ2-2; 9 nucleotides align to TRBD2. With 4 bases clipped from V and 6 bases from J, the junction kept 7 bases outside the gene matches. The CDR3 has 15 amino acids. Looked up from germline, CDR1 is SGHRS and CDR2 is YFSETQ. In DNA, the CDR3 is TGCGCCAGCAGCACAGCGGGGGGCGCCGCCGGGGAGCTGTTTTTT. Its protein is CASSTAGGAAGELFF.

CDR3 nucleotide sequence: TGTGCCAGCAGCAGCGGGACAGGACACGAAGCTTTCTTT. This encodes CASSSGTGHEAFF. This chain joins TRBV7-9 and TRBJ1-1, with 8 bases matching TRBD1. The CDR3 consists of 13 residues. The J segment lost 8 bases and the V segment lost 5 bases, leaving 7 bases of the junction unmatched. In germline, CDR1 is SEHNR, CDR2 FQNEAQ (reference sequence).

This clone was seen only once. This chain joins TRBV7-9 and TRBJ2-1; D gene uncertain. V lost 6 bases, J lost 9 bases, and 21 bases lay in between. From germline, CDR1 is SEHNR and CDR2 FQNEAQ (reference sequence). The CDR3 runs 15 residues. CDR3: CASRGQTWILGEQFF. CDR3 nucleotide sequence: TGTGCCAGCAGAGGCCAAACTTGGATCTTGGGTGAGCAGTTCTTC.

This chain uses TRBV5-1 with TRBJ2-7; 10 bases match TRBD1. This CDR3 has 14 residues. Germline CDR1 reads SGHRS; CDR2 reads YFSETQ. Trimming took 4 bases from V and 4 from J; bases not matched to a gene: 5. CDR3 nucleotide sequence: TGCGCCAGCAGCAGGGGACAGGGGCGGTACGAGCAGTACTTC. The encoded protein is CASSRGQGRYEQYF.

This chain uses TRBV2 with TRBJ1-1; tentative D call: TRBD1 (6 bases). Between the trimmed V and J ends, which lost 2 bases and 0 bases, there was a span of 10 bases. CDR1 SNHLY and CDR2 FYNNEI come from the germline V gene. CDR3 size: 15 residues. DNA for the CDR3: TGTGCCAGCAGTGAAAGGGGGAGGTTGAACACTGAAGCTTTCTTT. This encodes CASSERGRLNTEAFF.

V gene TRBV29-1 combines with J gene TRBJ2-3; TRBD2 matches at 14 bases. Germline CDR1 reads SQVTM; CDR2 reads ANQGSEA. This CDR3 spans 18 amino acids. Trimming took 3 bases from V and 3 from J; bases not matched to a gene: 11. The CDR3, as DNA: TGCAGCGTTGACGAGTACGGGACTAGCGGGAGTCTGACAGATACGCAGTATTTT. This gives the protein CSVDEYGTSGSLTDTQYF.

The chain has TRBV7-2 and TRBJ2-1; D is ambiguous. With 1 base removed from V and 7 bases from J, the gap between germline ends came to 8 bases. The CDR3 spans 13 residues. Germline V gene sequence: CDR1 SGHTA, CDR2 FQGNSA. This CDR3 is CASSLGQMNEQFF. The CDR3, as DNA: TGTGCCAGCAGCTTAGGGCAAATGAATGAGCAGTTCTTC.

The chain combines TRBV19 with TRBJ1-2; 7 nucleotides agree with TRBD1. V lost 6 bases, J lost 4 bases, and 8 bases stayed unmatched. Looked up from germline, CDR1 is LNHDA and CDR2 is SQIVND (reference sequence). This CDR3 region has 14 residues. The CDR3 coding sequence is TGTGCCAGTAGAAGTGTAGGGGGCGCCTATGGCTACACCTTC. Residues: CASRSVGGAYGYTF. Full variable domain (remainder filled in from reference TRBV19 and TRBJ1-2): DGGITQSPKYLFRKEGQNVTLSCEQNLNHDAMYWYRQDPGQGLRLIYYSQIVNDFQKGDIAEGYSVSREKKESFPLTVTSAQKNPTAFYLCASRSVGGAYGYTFGSGTRLTVV.

This chain connects TRBV6-1 to TRBJ1-1, with a possible D match to TRBD1 (6 bases). Germline CDR1 MNHNS, CDR2 SASEGT. Trimming removed 7 bases at V and 4 bases at J, with 19 bases between. This CDR3 has 15 amino acids. The CDR3 protein is CASTPRGQVSTEAFF. DNA of the CDR3: TGTGCCAGCACACCCCGGGGGCAGGTGAGCACTGAAGCTTTCTTT.

The rearrangement links TRBV5-1 to TRBJ1-4; no definite D call. This CDR3 is 13 amino acids long. V shed 6 bases and J shed 5 bases, with 11 bases lying between them. Germline assignment: CDR1 SGHRS and CDR2 YFSETQ. The CDR3 spells CASTSGPNEKLFF. Written as DNA, the CDR3 is TGCGCCAGCACCTCAGGACCGAATGAAAAACTGTTTTTT.

This clone was observed a single time. The chain joins TRBV5-1 to TRBJ2-2; 7 bases line up with TRBD2. Germline V lookup: CDR1 SGHRS, CDR2 YFSETQ. The CDR3 is made up of 16 amino acids. Trimming cost V 4 bases and J 7 bases; bases outside gene matches: 13. This CDR3 is CASSLGLVPMGGELFF. The CDR3 nucleotides read TGCGCCAGCAGCCTAGGACTAGTACCCATGGGCGGGGAGCTGTTTTTT.

This chain connects TRBV9 to TRBJ1-2, with 8 bases lining up with TRBD1. The CDR3 covers 16 residues. CDR1 is SGDLS, CDR2 YYNGEE, per germline. V was pared by 0 bases and J by 5 bases, with 9 bases of the junction left unmatched. The CDR3 bases are TGTGCCAGCAGCGTAGAGGTCCGGACAGGGTGGTATGGCTACACCTTC. This sequence encodes CASSVEVRTGWYGYTF.

The J gene is TRBJ2-5, the V gene TRBV6-6, with a tentative D call TRBD1 (6 bases). Germline CDR1 reads MNHNY; CDR2 reads SVGAGI (reference sequence). V lost 0 bases to trimming and J lost 3 bases, with 8 bases between them. The CDR3 is 14 amino acids. The CDR3 DNA reads TGTGCCAGCAGTTACTCGTCAGGGGAAGAGACCCAGTACTTC. Translated: CASSYSSGEETQYF.

V gene TRBV5-1 combines with J gene TRBJ2-1, with a possible D match to TRBD1 (5 bases). Trimming shortened V by 4 bases and J by 7 bases, and 12 bases separated the two germline ends. Looked up from germline, CDR1 is SGHRS and CDR2 is YFSETQ. CDR3 length: 13 residues. The CDR3 nucleotides are TGCGCCAGCAGCGGTGGGGCAGGGAATGAGCAGTTCTTC. Translated: CASSGGAGNEQFF.

The chain combines TRBV18 with TRBJ1-5; D is possibly TRBD1 (5 bases). Trimming cost V 2 bases and J 4 bases, with 9 bases left between them. Looked up from germline, CDR1 is KGHSH and CDR2 is LQKENI. The CDR3 runs 14 residues. CDR3 bases: TGTGCCAGCTCACCAGACAGCCTTAATCAGCCCCAGCATTTT. Its protein product is CASSPDSLNQPQHF.

Only one count was recorded for this clone. The genes are TRBV29-1 and TRBJ1-3, with D tentatively TRBD1 (5 bases). Germline CDR1 SQVTM, CDR2 ANQGSEA. V was shortened by 4 bases and J by 1 base, with 11 bases between the two germline ends. CDR3 size: 14 residues. CDR3 sequence (DNA): TGCAGCGTTGTACGGGGGGGATCTGGAAACACCATATATTTT. It codes for CSVVRGGSGNTIYF.

This chain uses TRBV9 with TRBJ2-4; maybe TRBD2 (5 bases). The germline gives CDR1 SGDLS, CDR2 YYNGEE. The V end was cut by 3 bases, the J end by 0 bases, with 16 bases between. The CDR3 runs 17 residues. The CDR3 is CASSAGGRVLAKNIQYF. For the CDR3, the DNA is TGTGCCAGCAGCGCGGGTGGGCGGGTCCTAGCCAAAAACATTCAGTACTTC.

The V call is TRBV7-2, the J call TRBJ2-1; 10 bases line up with TRBD2. The CDR3 covers 16 residues. The V gene end was trimmed by 2 bases and the J gene end by 3 bases; junction bases not matched to a gene: 4. Germline-derived CDR1 and CDR2 are SGHTA and FQGNSA. CDR3 sequence reads: CASSLRSGGVYNEQFF. The CDR3, as DNA: TGTGCCAGCAGCTTAAGGAGCGGGGGGGTCTACAATGAGCAGTTCTTC.

The chain uses TRBV11-3 and TRBJ2-1; 11 bases fit TRBD1. This CDR3 comprises 15 residues. Per the germline V gene, CDR1 is SGHNT and CDR2 is YENEEA. The V segment lost 4 bases and the J segment 8 bases; nucleotides outside the gene matches: 7. The CDR3 reads CASSSPGQGVYEQFF. The CDR3 region has the DNA TGTGCCAGCAGCTCCCCGGGACAGGGGGTATATGAGCAGTTCTTC.